The T cell receptor beta chain under discussion was sequenced for a study of T-cell reconstitution after alpha-beta-depleted transplantation in children. Molecular barcoding with unique molecular identifiers was used for the TCRbeta library. From the PCR reads, TCRdb called clonotypes with MiXCR, one entry per CDR3 protein. Among about 610,000 distinct CDR3 sequences listed, about 10% were seen once. The sequence was obtained from a human donor who donated a stem cell graft to a child with acute myeloid leukemia. The specimen comprised PBMCs from the stem cell graft donor, sampled from the stem cell graft.

DNA of the CDR3: TGCAGTGCTAGCCTCTTGCCCCCCTTCTTTACGGGACAGGTGAACACTGAAGCTTTCTTT. Translated: CSASLLPPFFTGQVNTEAFF. The genes are TRBV20-1 and TRBJ1-1; 8 bases align to TRBD1. With V trimmed by 3 bases and J by 0 bases, 21 bases remained unmatched. The CDR3 loop spans 20 amino acids. Germline loops: CDR1 DFQATT, CDR2 SNEGSKA (reference sequence).